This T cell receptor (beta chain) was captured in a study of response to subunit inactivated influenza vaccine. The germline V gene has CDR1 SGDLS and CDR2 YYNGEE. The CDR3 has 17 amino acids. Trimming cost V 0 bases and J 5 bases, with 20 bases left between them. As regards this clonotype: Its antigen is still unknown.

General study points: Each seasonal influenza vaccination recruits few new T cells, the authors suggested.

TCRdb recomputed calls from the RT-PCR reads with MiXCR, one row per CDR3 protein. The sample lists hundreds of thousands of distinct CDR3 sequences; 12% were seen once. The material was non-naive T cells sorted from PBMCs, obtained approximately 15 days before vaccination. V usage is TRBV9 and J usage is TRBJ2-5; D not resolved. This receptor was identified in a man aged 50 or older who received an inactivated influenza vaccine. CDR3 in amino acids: CASSVARLETPPETQYF. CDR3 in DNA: TGTGCCAGCAGCGTAGCTCGTCTGGAGACCCCTCCTGAGACCCAGTACTTC.